The 26 T cell receptor beta chains reported below all come from one sample, sequenced in a study of patients and donors after allogeneic stem cell transplantation (dated by TCRdb to 2019 to 2021). The method behind the library was RT-PCR. TCRdb records NextSeq 550 as the sequencer. TCRdb trimmed the raw reads at Q25, called clones with MiXCR and kept productive beta chains. Each entry is one CDR3 protein sequence, shown with its most common DNA and genes. This sample holds more than 850,000 distinct CDR3 sequences; roughly 18% were observed only once. The ten biggest clones cover 6% of the sample. What was sequenced was blood, either unsorted or a sorted T cell fraction (not recorded which). The receptors were gathered from a human donor who was either an allogeneic HSCT recipient or a stem cell or donor lymphocyte infusion donor (not recorded which). It is not recorded whose cells these are; they may come from a transplant donor.

This clonotype showed up just a few times. The genes are TRBV5-5 and TRBJ1-1, with 8 nucleotides matching TRBD1. The length of the CDR3 is 15 residues. CDR1 and CDR2 from the germline V gene are SGHKS and YYEKEE (reference sequence). The trim removed 0 bases at V and 2 bases at J, leaving 3 bases unmatched. CDR3 sequence reads: CASSLDGQGNTEAFF. CDR3 nucleotide sequence: TGTGCCAGCAGCTTGGATGGACAGGGAAACACTGAAGCTTTCTTT.

The chain carries TRBV7-2 and TRBJ1-5, with D possibly TRBD1 on 6 matching bases. CDR1 and CDR2 (germline): SGHTA, FQGNSA. This CDR3 is built from 16 residues. The V end lost 1 base, the J end lost 6 bases, and 16 bases lay between the germline ends. The CDR3 bases are TGTGCCAGCAGCTTAGTGGGGTCGGGGGCAGTTCAGCCCCAGCATTTT. This codes for CASSLVGSGAVQPQHF.

The rearrangement joins TRBV2 to TRBJ2-7; D possibly corresponds to TRBD1 (5 bases). This CDR3 spans 12 amino acids. V was pared by 6 bases and J by 6 bases, with 12 bases between. Germline V gene lookup returns CDR1 SNHLY and CDR2 FYNNEI. CDR3 amino acids: CASRADRSEQYF. Written as DNA, the CDR3 is TGTGCCAGCAGAGCCGACAGAAGCGAGCAGTACTTC.

The table lists this clonotype with a few counts. The rearrangement uses TRBV5-6 and TRBJ2-5; the match to TRBD2 covers 10 bases. V trimming: 1 base; J trimming: 2 bases; junction bases outside the gene matches: 5. The CDR3 runs 16 residues. Germline values: CDR1 SGHDT, CDR2 YYEEEE. As DNA, the CDR3 is TGTGCCAGCAGCTTGTTACTAGCGGGGAAACAAGAGACCCAGTACTTC. As protein: CASSLLLAGKQETQYF.

This clonotype was seen a handful of times. The chain carries TRBV20-1 and TRBJ1-2, with D possibly matching TRBD1 (5 bases). Germline V gives CDR1 DFQATT, CDR2 SNEGSKA (reference sequence). V lost 6 bases and J lost 0, with 20 bases in between. The CDR3 consists of 16 residues. The CDR3 region is CSARNGGVGTNYGYTF. The CDR3 nucleotides are TGCAGTGCCCGGAACGGGGGGGTGGGGACTAACTATGGCTACACCTTC.

This clonotype has only a few counts. This sequence joins TRBV7-3 and TRBJ1-2, with 7 bases aligning to TRBD1. This CDR3 has 15 amino acids. The junction had 1 base not matched to a gene; V was cut back by 0 bases and J by 0 bases. Looked up from germline, CDR1 is SGHTA and CDR2 is FQGTGA. The CDR3 DNA sequence: TGTGCCAGCAGCTTAACGGGACAGCCTAACTATGGCTACACCTTC. Its protein is CASSLTGQPNYGYTF.

The chain combines TRBV19 with TRBJ2-5; D possibly corresponds to TRBD1 (5 bases). The length of the CDR3 is 14 residues. The V end was cut by 7 bases, the J end by 4 bases, with 16 bases between. Germline loops: CDR1 LNHDA, CDR2 SQIVND (reference sequence). The CDR3 DNA reads as TGTGCCAGTACTCCATCCAGGGCCCTAGAGACCCAGTACTTC. This codes for CASTPSRALETQYF.

CDR3: CASSDGKEAFF. CDR3 sequence (DNA): TGTGCCAGCAGTGATGGGAAAGAAGCTTTCTTT. The chain couples TRBV25-1 to TRBJ1-1, with D unclear. The germline CDR1 and CDR2 sequences are MGHDK and SYGVNS. The CDR3 length is 11 residues. Trimming shortened V by 3 bases and J by 8 bases, and 7 bases separated the two germline ends.

This clonotype was seen only a few times. This chain uses TRBV10-2 with TRBJ1-6; 7 nucleotides agree with TRBD1. V was clipped by 7 bases and J by 14 bases; unmatched bases: 14. Germline lookup yields CDR1 WSHSY and CDR2 SAAADI. The CDR3 loop spans 14 amino acids. The CDR3 sequence is CASKPGRQGQTLHF. In DNA form, the CDR3 reads TGCGCCAGCAAACCCGGACGACAGGGCCAAACCCTCCACTTT.

V usage is TRBV7-9 and J usage is TRBJ2-1; no clear D gene. Germline-derived CDR1 and CDR2 are SEHNR and FQNEAQ (reference sequence). This CDR3 region has 14 residues. With 1 base removed from V and 12 bases from J, the gap between germline ends came to 16 bases. CDR3 sequence reads: CASSLVLPTPGQFF. CDR3 bases: TGTGCCAGCAGCTTAGTTCTACCCACCCCTGGGCAGTTCTTC.

The V and J genes are TRBV5-1 and TRBJ2-7; D uncertain. CDR1 is SGHRS, CDR2 YFSETQ, per germline. V lost 2 bases to trimming and J lost 3 bases, with 18 bases between them. The CDR3 contains 16 residues. Written as DNA, the CDR3 is TGCGCCAGCAGCTTAGCTCAAAGCCCTTCGGTCTACGAGCAGTACTTC. Encoded protein: CASSLAQSPSVYEQYF.

This clonotype has more than one count but fewer than ten. V and J are TRBV7-9 and TRBJ1-4; D gene unclear. V lost 2 bases and J lost 0, with 10 bases in between. The CDR3 spans 16 residues. Per germline, CDR1 SEHNR and CDR2 FQNEAQ (reference sequence). The DNA for the CDR3 is TGTGCCAGCAGCTTAATCCTCAGTGCAACTAATGAAAAACTGTTTTTT. Translating it yields CASSLILSATNEKLFF.

The chain links TRBV30 to TRBJ1-2; TRBD1 matches 9 bases. The CDR3 totals 16 residues. Trimming removed 1 base from V and 4 bases from J; junction bases left unmatched: 10. CDR1 and CDR2 from the germline V gene are GTSNPN and SVGIG (reference sequence). The CDR3, as DNA: TGTGCCTGGAGTGAGAGTAGGACAGGGGCTGCCTATGGCTACACCTTC. This gives the protein CAWSESRTGAAYGYTF. Looking up the rest from reference TRBV30 and TRBJ1-2 gives the full variable domain: SQTIHQWPATLVQPVGSPLSLECTVEGTSNPNLYWYRQAAGRGLQLLFYSVGIGQISSEVPQNLSASRPQDRQFILSSKKLLLSDSGFYLCAWSESRTGAAYGYTFGSGTRLTVV.

The chain uses TRBV15 and TRBJ2-5; D may be TRBD2 (7 bases). Deletions cut 3 bases from V and 3 bases from J, with 17 bases between. Germline values: CDR1 LNHNV, CDR2 YYDKDF (reference sequence). This CDR3 contains 16 residues. The CDR3 DNA reads as TGTGCCACCAGCAGCGGGGGGCCCAAAACTGAAGAGACCCAGTACTTC. It translates to CATSSGGPKTEETQYF.

This clonotype appeared a few times. The chain combines TRBV12-3 or TRBV12-4 with TRBJ2-1, with 10 nucleotides matching TRBD1. The CDR3 extends over 17 amino acids. V dropped 7 bases and J dropped 3; count of bases not matched to a gene: 12. This CDR3 is CASTHSLGDRGYNEQFF. The CDR3 DNA is TGTGCCAGCACCCATAGTTTAGGGGACAGGGGCTACAATGAGCAGTTCTTC.

This clonotype was counted between two and nine times. The chain employs TRBV11-2 and TRBJ1-2, with 9 bases aligning to TRBD1. V was clipped by 4 bases and J by 7 bases; unmatched bases: 7. The CDR3 extends over 14 amino acids. The germline V gene encodes CDR1 SGHAT and CDR2 FQNNGV. The chain's CDR3 is CASSSPGQGFGYTF. CDR3 bases: TGTGCCAGCAGCTCCCCGGGACAGGGATTTGGCTACACCTTC.

This clonotype was found a few times. As DNA, the CDR3 is TGTGCCAGCTCAACTACCGGGACAGGGACCTCACCCCTCCACTTT. Translation gives CASSTTGTGTSPLHF. The chain recombines TRBV18 with TRBJ1-6; 9 bases align to TRBD1. V gave up 5 bases and J gave up 10 bases; unmatched junction bases: 9. Per the germline V gene, CDR1 is KGHSH and CDR2 is LQKENI. The CDR3 length is 15 residues.

The chain combines TRBV12-3 or TRBV12-4 with TRBJ1-1; D is undetermined. The CDR3 runs to 13 residues. Trimming took 8 bases from V and 6 from J, leaving 16 bases between them. CDR3 residues: CASLRTRVPEAFF. The CDR3 coding sequence is TGTGCCAGCCTTCGGACGAGGGTTCCTGAAGCTTTCTTT.

This clonotype appeared many times. The V call is TRBV29-1, the J call TRBJ2-6; D tentatively reads TRBD1 or TRBD2 (5 bases each). Germline assignment: CDR1 SQVTM and CDR2 ANQGSEA. This CDR3 has 16 amino acids. Trimming shortened V by 4 bases and J by 2 bases, and 15 bases separated the two germline ends. CDR3 sequence reads: CSVVGRALPGANVLTF. For the CDR3, the DNA is TGCAGCGTTGTGGGGCGGGCATTACCTGGGGCCAACGTCCTGACTTTC.

This clonotype was found a few times. The chain is built from TRBV12-3 or TRBV12-4 and TRBJ1-1; D unresolved. This CDR3 has 13 amino acids. V was pared by 6 bases and J by 3 bases, with 11 bases between. In nucleotides, the CDR3 is TGTGCCAGCAGCGAGTATGCATACACTGAAGCTTTCTTT. This sequence encodes CASSEYAYTEAFF.

This chain joins TRBV20-1 and TRBJ1-1; 7 bases align to TRBD1. In germline, CDR1 is DFQATT, CDR2 SNEGSKA (reference sequence). Losses at the gene ends were 2 bases for V and 0 bases for J; bases not matched to a gene: 6. The CDR3 runs 15 residues. The DNA for the CDR3 is TGCAGTGCTAGACCTCCGGGACAGCTGAACACTGAAGCTTTCTTT. Encoded protein: CSARPPGQLNTEAFF.

This rearrangement joins TRBV15 to TRBJ1-4, with no clear D. Germline V gene lookup returns CDR1 LNHNV and CDR2 YYDKDF (reference sequence). The CDR3 totals 13 residues. V was pared by 0 bases and J by 8 bases, with 7 bases between. This CDR3 reads CATSRDRREKLFF. The CDR3 DNA is TGTGCCACCAGCAGAGATCGGAGGGAAAAACTGTTTTTT.

This clonotype was observed a handful of times. J is TRBJ2-7 and V is TRBV5-1; D gene uncertain. V gave up 7 bases and J gave up 2 bases, with 16 bases separating them. The length of the CDR3 is 14 residues. Per the germline V gene, CDR1 is SGHRS and CDR2 is YFSETQ. The CDR3 here is CASAPGRPTYEQYF. Here the CDR3 DNA reads TGCGCCAGCGCCCCCGGGCGTCCAACCTACGAGCAGTACTTC.

This clonotype was observed a handful of times. The rearrangement uses TRBV4-1 and TRBJ2-1; D not certain. This CDR3 has 14 residues. The V end lost 0 bases, the J end lost 3 bases, and 6 bases lay between the germline ends. Germline CDR1 MGHRA, CDR2 YSYEKL. The CDR3 loop is CASSQEKSYNEQFF. In DNA form, the CDR3 reads TGCGCCAGCAGCCAAGAGAAGAGCTACAATGAGCAGTTCTTC.

This clonotype appeared a few times. The gene calls are TRBV9 and TRBJ2-2, with D maybe TRBD2 (7 bases). V lost 3 bases to trimming and J lost 8 bases, with 20 bases between them. Germline V gene data show CDR1 as SGDLS and CDR2 as YYNGEE. CDR3 length: 16 amino acids. In nucleotides, the CDR3 is TGTGCCAGCAGCGCTACTGGGGGGGGCCGATTTGGGGAGCTGTTTTTT. This gives the protein CASSATGGGRFGELFF. Using reference TRBV9 and TRBJ2-2 for the parts outside the CDR3, the full variable domain is DSGVTQTPKHLITATGQRVTLRCSPRSGDLSVYWYQQSLDQGLQFLIQYYNGEERAKGNILERFSAQQFPDLHSELNLSSLELGDSALYFCASSATGGGRFGELFFGEGSRLTVL.

The V gene is TRBV12-3 or TRBV12-4, the J gene TRBJ1-2; 9 bases match TRBD1. The junction had 5 bases not matched to a gene; V was cut back by 2 bases and J by 4 bases. The CDR3 has 15 amino acids. The CDR3 loop reads CASSLRGQGFYGYTF. The CDR3 bases are TGTGCCAGCAGTTTAAGGGGACAGGGCTTCTATGGCTACACCTTC.